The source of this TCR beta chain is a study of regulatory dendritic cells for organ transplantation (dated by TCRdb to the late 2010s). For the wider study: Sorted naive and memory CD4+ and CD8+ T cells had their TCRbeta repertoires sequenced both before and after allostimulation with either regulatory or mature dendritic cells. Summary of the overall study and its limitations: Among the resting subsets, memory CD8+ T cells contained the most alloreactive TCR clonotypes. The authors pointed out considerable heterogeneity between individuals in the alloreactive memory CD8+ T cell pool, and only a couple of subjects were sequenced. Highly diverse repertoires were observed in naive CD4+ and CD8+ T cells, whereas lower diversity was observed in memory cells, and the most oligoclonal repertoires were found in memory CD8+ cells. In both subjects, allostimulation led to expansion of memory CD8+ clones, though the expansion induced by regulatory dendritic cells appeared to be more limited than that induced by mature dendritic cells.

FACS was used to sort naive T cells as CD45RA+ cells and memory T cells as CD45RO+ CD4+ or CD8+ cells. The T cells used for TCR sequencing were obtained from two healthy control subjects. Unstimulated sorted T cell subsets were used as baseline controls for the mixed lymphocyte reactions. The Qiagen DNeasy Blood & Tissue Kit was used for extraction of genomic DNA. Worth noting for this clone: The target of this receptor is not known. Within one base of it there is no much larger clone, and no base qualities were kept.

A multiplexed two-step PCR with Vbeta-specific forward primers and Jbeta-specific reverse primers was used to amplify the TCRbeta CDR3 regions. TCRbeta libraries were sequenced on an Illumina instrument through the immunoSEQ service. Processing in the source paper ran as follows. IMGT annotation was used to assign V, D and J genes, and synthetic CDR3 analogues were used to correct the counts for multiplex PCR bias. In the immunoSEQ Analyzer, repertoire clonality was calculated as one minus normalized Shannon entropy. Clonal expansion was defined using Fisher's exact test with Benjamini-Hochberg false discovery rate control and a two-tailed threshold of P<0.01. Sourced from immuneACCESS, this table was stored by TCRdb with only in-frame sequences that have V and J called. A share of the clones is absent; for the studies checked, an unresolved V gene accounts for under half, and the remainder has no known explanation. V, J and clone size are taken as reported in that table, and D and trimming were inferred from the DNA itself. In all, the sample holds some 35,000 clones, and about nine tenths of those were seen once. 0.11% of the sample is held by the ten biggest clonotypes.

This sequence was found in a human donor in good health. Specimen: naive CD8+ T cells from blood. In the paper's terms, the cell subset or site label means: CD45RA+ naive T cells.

The CDR3 amino acid sequence is: CSVDNLSSVNEQFF. The DNA sequence is given as TGCAGCGTTGATAACCTTTCGTCTGTGAATGAGCAGTTCTTC. Recombination linked TRBV29-1 to TRBJ2-1; the D gene remains uncertain. There are 14 amino acids in the CDR3, from cysteine to phenylalanine inclusive. Kept here is only the CDR3 DNA, which spans 42 bases and is read in frame from base 1. The trim is 3 bases for V and 7 bases for J, with a gap of 16 bases between the germline ends. The germline V gene specifies SQVTM as CDR1 and ANQGSEA as CDR2.